These 13 T cell receptor beta chains share one sample of origin, sequenced in a study of cytomegalovirus exposure and HLA in healthy donors. Both 60 Vbeta primers and 13 Jbeta primers went into the PCR. Profiling relied on immunoSEQ multiplex PCR, and the TCRdb table lists in-frame clones only, not all of them. Of 95,000 to 150,000 clones in the sample, approximately 66% were seen once. Sequencing was done on a sample of PBMCs. The receptors were sampled from a woman in her 40s in good health and CMV-seropositive.

This clone was counted once. The chain links TRBV5-4 to TRBJ2-5, with D possibly being TRBD1 (6 bases). The CDR3 has 14 amino acids. V was pared by 4 bases and J by 2 bases, with 12 bases between. The germline gives CDR1 SGHNT, CDR2 YYREEE (reference sequence). The CDR3 loop reads CASSVTGSQETQYF. The CDR3 DNA is TGTGCCAGCAGCGTAACAGGGAGTCAAGAGACCCAGTACTTC.

The V gene is TRBV7-3, the J gene TRBJ2-1; 9 bases line up with TRBD2. The CDR3 contains 13 residues. J was trimmed by 5 bases and V by 8 bases; bases with no gene match: 4. Per germline, CDR1 SGHTA and CDR2 FQGTGA. The CDR3 coding sequence is TGTGCCAGCTCCAGGACTAGCGACAATGAGCAGTTCTTC. Translating gives CASSRTSDNEQFF.

The sample holds one count of this clone. The gene calls are TRBV10-3 and TRBJ2-1, with TRBD2 matching over 12 bases. Germline values: CDR1 ENHRY, CDR2 SYGVKD. The V gene end was trimmed by 3 bases and the J gene end by 4 bases; junction bases not matched to a gene: 4. The CDR3 extends over 16 amino acids. The CDR3 loop reads CAISDPTSGGYNEQFF. CDR3 DNA: TGTGCCATCAGTGATCCCACTAGCGGGGGGTACAATGAGCAGTTCTTC.

V gene TRBV5-1 combines with J gene TRBJ2-7, with 10 bases matching TRBD1. CDR3 size: 15 residues. CDR1 and CDR2 (germline): SGHRS, YFSETQ. V trimming: 4 bases; J trimming: 7 bases; junction bases outside the gene matches: 11. The CDR3 loop reads CASSRGQGTLGEQYF. The CDR3 DNA is TGCGCCAGCAGCAGGGGACAGGGGACCTTGGGGGAGCAGTACTTC.

This clone was detected only once. The chain employs TRBV28 and TRBJ2-5; 8 nucleotides match TRBD2. CDR3 length: 16 residues. Germline CDR1 is MDHEN and CDR2 is SYDVKM. The trim removed 10 bases at V and 7 bases at J, leaving 20 bases unmatched. CDR3 sequence (DNA): TGTGCCACTCACCGAGGCCGGCTGACTAGCGTGGGGACCCAGTACTTC. Residues: CATHRGRLTSVGTQYF.

With regard to this clone: Its ends do not fully match the called genes, so a read error is possible. The rearrangement links TRBV20-1 to TRBJ1-2, with 8 bases aligning to TRBD1. The CDR3 is made up of 11 amino acids. Per the germline V gene, CDR1 is DFQATT and CDR2 is SNEGSKA (reference sequence). The CDR3 loop is CSARTGNGYPF. The CDR3 nucleotides read TGCAGTGCTCGGACAGGGAATGGCTACCCCTTC.

This chain connects TRBV29-1 to TRBJ2-7; D uncertain. The V end lost 2 bases, the J end lost 4 bases, and 15 bases lay between the germline ends. The germline V gene encodes CDR1 SQVTM and CDR2 ANQGSEA. The CDR3 consists of 14 residues. CDR3 in DNA: TGCAGCGTTGAATCTACTTTTCCTCATTACGAGCAGTACTTC. It specifies CSVESTFPHYEQYF.

The chain combines TRBV29-1 with TRBJ1-1; TRBD1 agrees at 8 bases. Germline CDR1 and CDR2: SQVTM and ANQGSEA. Trimming removed 6 bases from V and 6 bases from J; junction bases left unmatched: 12. This CDR3 region has 14 residues. The CDR3 loop reads CSVGDRTGKAEAFF. For the CDR3, the DNA is TGCAGCGTGGGAGATAGGACAGGGAAGGCTGAAGCTTTCTTT.

The CDR3 DNA sequence: TGTGCCAGCAGCTTAAGGGGGTCGGACACCGGGGAGCTGTTTTTT. Translation gives CASSLRGSDTGELFF. J is TRBJ2-2 and V is TRBV11-3, with TRBD1 as a possible D gene (6 bases). The CDR3 has 15 residues. Germline values: CDR1 SGHNT, CDR2 YENEEA. Trimming removed 2 bases from V and 3 bases from J, with 10 bases in between.

This clone was seen a handful of times. The chain couples TRBV6-5 to TRBJ1-1; perhaps TRBD1 as D (6 bases). The germline CDR1 and CDR2 sequences are MNHEY and SVGAGI. CDR3 size: 14 residues. V lost 7 bases to trimming and J lost 4 bases, with 16 bases between them. DNA for the CDR3: TGTGCCAGCACCCTAAGGGGGGGGGCCACTGAAGCTTTCTTT. Its protein product is CASTLRGGATEAFF.

The genes are TRBV19 and TRBJ2-7; 11 nucleotides agree with TRBD1. J gave up 5 bases and V 3 bases, and 3 bases lay outside the gene matches. From germline, CDR1 is LNHDA and CDR2 SQIVND (reference sequence). The length of the CDR3 is 14 residues. The CDR3 is CASSMGQGVDEQYF. CDR3 in DNA: TGTGCCAGTAGTATGGGACAGGGGGTCGACGAGCAGTACTTC.

The rearrangement joins TRBV27 to TRBJ1-2; a possible D gene is TRBD1 (5 bases). CDR1 is MNHEY, CDR2 SMNVEV, per germline (reference sequence). V was trimmed by 8 bases and J by 8 bases, leaving 21 bases between them. The CDR3 sequence is 14 residues long. CDR3 protein: CASGAGTTFKGYTF. The CDR3 DNA is TGTGCCAGCGGGGCGGGGACCACCTTCAAGGGCTACACCTTC.

This clone came up once. This chain joins TRBV7-9 and TRBJ1-2; possible D gene TRBD1, 5 bases. Germline V lookup: CDR1 SEHNR, CDR2 FQNEAQ (reference sequence). The CDR3 spans 14 residues. Trimming shortened V by 0 bases and J by 3 bases, and 8 bases separated the two germline ends. DNA for the CDR3: TGTGCCAGCAGCTTAGCCGAGACAGACTATGGCTACACCTTC. This codes for CASSLAETDYGYTF.